This T cell receptor (beta chain) was found in a study of T cells after yellow fever vaccination. About the research overall: With SMART-Seq v4 Ultra Low Input, the fractions containing low cell numbers were prepared. Whole-study results and caveats: Post-booster repertoires again held most primary-vaccination clones (just under 97% CD4, approximately 90% CD8). By day 5 rather than day 15, the secondary response had peaked, though it was weaker.

The V and J ends lost 5 bases and 5 bases respectively, with 23 bases between them. CDR1 SEHNR and CDR2 FQNEAQ come from the germline V gene (reference sequence). This CDR3 region has 17 residues. 5'RACE template switching added a universal primer site and UMIs to TCR cDNA. MiXCR was run by TCRdb on the 5' RACE reads, yielding one entry per CDR3 protein. The sample gives some 500,000 distinct CDR3 sequences, about 13% of which show up once; more than 13% is in the top ten. Comment on this clonotype: As yet, its antigen is unknown.

This sequence was found in a man between 25 and 39 years old who received the YFV17D yellow fever vaccine. The starting material was PBMCs, obtained on the day of the yellow fever booster vaccination. The J gene is TRBJ2-3, the V gene TRBV7-9; D may be TRBD1 (6 bases). The CDR3 nucleotides read TGTGCCAGCAGCCGAGGCCCGGACAGCCATTTACAAGATACGCAGTATTTT. It yields the protein CASSRGPDSHLQDTQYF.